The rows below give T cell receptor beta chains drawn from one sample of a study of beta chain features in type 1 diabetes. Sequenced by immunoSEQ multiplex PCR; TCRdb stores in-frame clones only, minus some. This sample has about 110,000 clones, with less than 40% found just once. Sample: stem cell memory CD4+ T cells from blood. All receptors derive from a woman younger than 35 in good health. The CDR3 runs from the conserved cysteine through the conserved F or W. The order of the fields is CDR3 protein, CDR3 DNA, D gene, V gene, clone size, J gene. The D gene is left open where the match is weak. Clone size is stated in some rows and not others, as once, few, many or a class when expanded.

CASSTGTGSYNEQFF TGTGCCAGCAGCACCGGGACAGGCTCCTACAATGAGCAGTTCTTC TRBD1 TRBV11-2 NA TRBJ2-1
CASRPYAGEDTQYF TGTGCCAGCAGACCTTACGCAGGGGAAGATACGCAGTATTTT NA TRBV7-9 few TRBJ2-3
CASSPPGDEQFF TGCGCCAGCAGCCCACCCGGGGATGAGCAGTTCTTC NA TRBV5-1 NA TRBJ2-1
CASSLTGVKFF TGTGCCAGCAGTCTTACAGGGGTGAAGTTCTTC TRBD1 TRBV28 NA TRBJ2-1
CASSVGTGEGEKLFF TGCGCCAGCTCCGTGGGGACAGGGGAAGGCGAAAAACTGTTTTTT TRBD1 TRBV5-1 NA TRBJ1-4
CASSLLAGAGEAFF TGTGCCAGCAGTTTACTTGCAGGGGCTGGGGAAGCTTTCTTT NA TRBV28 NA TRBJ1-1
CASSLRQGAWTSRTDTQYF TGTGCCAGCAGCCTTCGACAGGGGGCTTGGACTAGCCGCACAGATACGCAGTATTTT TRBD1 TRBV9 NA TRBJ2-3
CASGTGLYEQYF TGCGCCTCCGGGACAGGACTCTACGAGCAGTACTTC TRBD1 TRBV5-1 NA TRBJ2-7
CASSQYGITDTQYF TGTGCCAGCAGCCAGTACGGGATCACAGATACGCAGTATTTT NA TRBV7-9 NA TRBJ2-3
CASSLRASYGYTF TGTGCCAGCAGTTTAAGAGCCTCCTATGGCTACACCTTC NA TRBV28 few TRBJ1-2
CSVDAPERGPEAFF TGCAGCGTTGATGCGCCCGAGCGGGGTCCTGAAGCTTTCTTT NA TRBV29-1 NA TRBJ1-1
CASSLGAVSGNTIYF TGTGCCAGCAGCTTAGGTGCGGTCTCTGGAAACACCATATATTTT NA TRBV7-9 few TRBJ1-3
CASSPPTSPREYF TGTGCCAGCTCACCACCGACGAGCCCCAGGGAGTACTTC NA TRBV18 NA TRBJ2-5
CASSFATGFNEQFF TGTGCCAGCAGTTTCGCGACAGGGTTTAATGAGCAGTTCTTC TRBD1 TRBV28 NA TRBJ2-1
CASSLVRRGFYEQYF TGTGCCAGCAGCTTAGTACGGCGGGGGTTCTACGAGCAGTACTTC TRBD2 TRBV13 few TRBJ2-7
CASSLGSGRRYEQYF TGTGCCAGCAGCTTAGGGAGCGGGAGGAGGTACGAGCAGTACTTC TRBD2 TRBV7-2 NA TRBJ2-7
CSAVAQETQYF TGCAGTGCTGTAGCGCAAGAGACCCAGTACTTC NA TRBV20-1 NA TRBJ2-5
CASSYTSGSPDEQYF TGTGCCAGCAGCTACACTAGCGGGAGTCCCGACGAGCAGTACTTC TRBD2 TRBV7-9 NA TRBJ2-7
CASSLMAGAHNEQFF TGTGCCAGCAGTTTAATGGCGGGAGCCCACAATGAGCAGTTCTTC TRBD2 TRBV27 few TRBJ2-1
CASRTTSGRGYNEQFF TGTGCCAGTAGGACGACTAGCGGGAGAGGGTACAATGAGCAGTTCTTC TRBD2 TRBV19 few TRBJ2-1
CASSLPLTSGTAETQYF TGTGCCAGCAGCCTCCCCCTAACTAGCGGGACGGCTGAGACCCAGTACTTC TRBD2 TRBV5-4 few TRBJ2-5
CASSGPGTSGRNEQFF TGTGCCAGCAGCGGGCCCGGGACTAGCGGGAGGAATGAGCAGTTCTTC TRBD2 TRBV7-2 NA TRBJ2-1
CAISERSAEAFF TGTGCCATCAGTGAGAGGAGCGCTGAAGCTTTCTTT NA TRBV10-3 once TRBJ1-1
CASRLDPYEQYF TGTGCCAGTAGACTAGATCCCTACGAGCAGTACTTC NA TRBV5-4 NA TRBJ2-7
CASSQRQHPQETQYF TGCGCCAGCAGCCAACGACAGCACCCTCAAGAGACCCAGTACTTC NA TRBV5-1 NA TRBJ2-5